This entry describes one T cell receptor beta chain. This sample also contains other DNA sequences that code for the same CDR3. The data were taken from a study of shared clonotypes between healthy human individuals. Only CD45RO-negative cells positively selected for CCR7 counted as naive CD8 cells, so terminally differentiated effector memory CD45RA+ cells were excluded. Each subset's genomic DNA was shared equally among a number of immunoSEQ plates. Authors' methods: Filtering of immunoSEQ junctional sequences could not match full-length read filtering. Libraries were prepared by immunoSEQ multiplex PCR; TCRdb keeps only in-frame clonotypes and omits some of them. The V and J calls and clone size come from that table; D and trimming were worked out from the DNA. The sample shows over 2 million clones, roughly 95% of them seen only once. The CDR3 covers 15 residues. J was trimmed by 3 bases and V by 6 bases; bases with no gene match: 10. Germline CDR1 reads SNHLY; CDR2 reads FYNNEI.

The genes are TRBV2 and TRBJ2-7; TRBD1 agrees at 8 bases. This receptor was taken from a man aged 18-30 years in good health. The specimen was naive CD8+ T cells sorted from blood. CDR3: CASSAGGRGRYEQYF. The CDR3 nucleotides read TGTGCCAGCAGCGCTGGCGGCAGGGGGCGCTACGAGCAGTACTTC.